The next 28 T cell receptor beta chains were all read from a single sample in a study of blood T cells in healthy people across ages. A second about 6 to 12 cycle PCR used barcoded and J-beta primers. In TCRdb, the 5' RACE reads were re-called with MiXCR into one record per CDR3 protein. Among over 1.5 million distinct CDR3 sequences listed, just under 50% were seen once. Sequencing was done on a sample of blood. The receptors shown here come from a woman aged 35 to 49 in good health.

The chain employs TRBV20-1 and TRBJ2-6; D uncertain. Trimming took 4 bases from V and 1 from J, leaving 8 bases between them. The germline V gene has CDR1 DFQATT and CDR2 SNEGSKA (reference sequence). The CDR3 spans 14 residues. As DNA, the CDR3 is TGCAGTGCTACTAAAGGATCTGGGGCCAACGTCCTGACTTTC. Protein product: CSATKGSGANVLTF.

This clonotype showed up just a few times. This chain joins TRBV5-1 and TRBJ2-3, with 8 nucleotides matching TRBD2. With V trimmed by 4 bases and J by 6 bases, 10 bases remained unmatched. The CDR3 totals 15 residues. CDR1 SGHRS and CDR2 YFSETQ come from the germline V gene. CDR3 in amino acids: CASSLAGGPVDTQYF. CDR3 bases: TGCGCCAGCAGCCTCGCGGGGGGCCCGGTGGATACGCAGTATTTT.

The chain carries TRBV20-1 and TRBJ2-7, with D possibly matching TRBD2 (6 bases). The germline V gene has CDR1 DFQATT and CDR2 SNEGSKA (reference sequence). V shed 3 bases and J shed 0 bases, with 15 bases lying between them. This CDR3 contains 15 residues. CDR3 loop: CSARKGGESSYEQYF. The CDR3 coding sequence is TGCAGTGCTAGGAAAGGAGGGGAGAGCTCCTACGAGCAGTACTTC.

This clonotype was picked up a small number of times. The rearrangement uses TRBV7-3 and TRBJ2-3; 11 bases agree with TRBD2. The CDR3 runs 16 residues. The germline CDR1 and CDR2 sequences are SGHTA and FQGTGA. The J segment lost 8 bases and the V segment lost 4 bases, leaving 11 bases of the junction unmatched. The CDR3 loop reads CASSSRSGGAIGTQYF. CDR3 bases: TGTGCCAGCAGCTCCCGTAGCGGGGGGGCCATAGGTACGCAGTATTTT.

The chain couples TRBV4-3 to TRBJ2-3; the match to TRBD1 covers 7 bases. This CDR3 is built from 17 residues. CDR1 and CDR2 (germline): LGHNA, YSLEER. The trim removed 1 base at V and 3 bases at J, leaving 10 bases unmatched. CDR3 DNA: TGCGCCAGCAGCCAAGCCGCGGCAGGGGGTGGGACAGATACGCAGTATTTT. This encodes CASSQAAAGGGTDTQYF.

CDR3 sequence reads: CASSGSSHTMPALGGANVLTF. In DNA, the CDR3 is TGTGCCAGCAGCGGTTCTTCCCACACGATGCCCGCCCTAGGAGGGGCCAACGTCCTGACTTTC. This chain links TRBV9 with TRBJ2-6; D gene unclear. Trimming removed 3 bases from V and 4 bases from J, with 29 bases in between. This CDR3 is 21 amino acids long. Germline CDR1 and CDR2: SGDLS and YYNGEE.

The rearrangement joins TRBV7-2 to TRBJ2-7; D unresolved. This CDR3 spans 14 amino acids. Germline-derived CDR1 and CDR2 are SGHTA and FQGNSA. Trimming left V 4 bases short and J 2 bases short, with 12 bases between. The CDR3 DNA follows: TGTGCCAGCAGCTCGGACCTTGGCGCCTACGAGCAGTACTTC. It specifies CASSSDLGAYEQYF. The entire variable domain, with the rest obtained from reference TRBV7-2 and TRBJ2-7, is as follows: GAGVSQSPSNKVTEKGKDVELRCDPISGHTALYWYRQSLGQGLEFLIYFQGNSAPDKSGLPSDRFSAERTGGSVSTLTIQRTQQEDSAVYLCASSSDLGAYEQYFGPGTRLTVT.

The table lists this clonotype with a few counts. V usage is TRBV29-1 and J usage is TRBJ2-7; TRBD2 aligns across 14 bases. The CDR3 extends over 16 amino acids. After removal of 6 bases from V and 2 bases from J, the junction contained 9 bases not matched to a gene. CDR1 SQVTM and CDR2 ANQGSEA come from the germline V gene. CDR3 sequence reads: CSVAGLAGGPPYEQYF. The CDR3 bases are TGCAGCGTCGCCGGACTAGCGGGGGGCCCCCCCTACGAGCAGTACTTC.

The chain is built from TRBV27 and TRBJ1-1, with a possible D match to TRBD1 (5 bases). Trimming removed 6 bases at V and 0 bases at J, with 14 bases between. The CDR3 consists of 15 residues. CDR1 is MNHEY and CDR2 is SMNVEV in the germline V gene (reference sequence). The CDR3: CASSSGTAVNTEAFF. CDR3 sequence (DNA): TGTGCCAGCAGCTCCGGGACGGCTGTGAACACTGAAGCTTTCTTT.

This clonotype was seen ten or more times. V gene TRBV29-1 combines with J gene TRBJ2-7; 7 bases line up with TRBD1. With V trimmed by 8 bases and J by 2 bases, 9 bases remained unmatched. The CDR3 sequence is 13 residues long. Germline V lookup: CDR1 SQVTM, CDR2 ANQGSEA. The CDR3 reads CSYRTGVTYEQYF. In DNA, the CDR3 is TGCAGCTACCGGACAGGAGTGACCTACGAGCAGTACTTC.

This clonotype has only one observation. The gene calls are TRBV11-2 and TRBJ2-3, with D tentatively TRBD1 (6 bases). Trimming shortened V by 1 base and J by 5 bases, and 19 bases separated the two germline ends. CDR3 size: 17 residues. The V gene's germline CDR1 is SGHAT and CDR2 FQNNGV. The CDR3 spells CASSLGLLQGKKDTQYF. The CDR3 nucleotides are TGTGCCAGCAGCTTAGGCCTTTTACAGGGAAAAAAAGATACGCAGTATTTT.

This clonotype was observed a handful of times. The chain couples TRBV28 to TRBJ2-5; D is possibly TRBD1 (5 bases). The ends were cut back, 1 base at V and 11 bases at J, with 20 bases in the middle. Germline values: CDR1 MDHEN, CDR2 SYDVKM. This CDR3 is built from 15 residues. The CDR3 here is CASSLFAGITVEQYF. The CDR3 DNA reads as TGTGCCAGCAGTTTATTTGCAGGGATCACGGTAGAGCAGTACTTC.

This sequence joins TRBV29-1 and TRBJ2-1, with D perhaps TRBD1 (6 bases). With 4 bases removed from V and 7 bases from J, the gap between germline ends came to 17 bases. The germline CDR1 and CDR2 sequences are SQVTM and ANQGSEA. The length of the CDR3 is 14 residues. The DNA of the CDR3 is TGCAGCGTTGCGCTGGCAGGGGCGTGGAATGAGCAGTTCTTC. Protein sequence: CSVALAGAWNEQFF.

V gene TRBV28 combines with J gene TRBJ1-5; TRBD1 matches at 7 bases. This CDR3 spans 16 amino acids. Germline assignment: CDR1 MDHEN and CDR2 SYDVKM. V shed 5 bases, J shed 0 bases, and the junction held 7 bases outside the gene matches. The CDR3 coding sequence is TGTGCCAGCAGTCCCCCGACAGGGTCTAGCAATCAGCCCCAGCATTTT. Translating gives CASSPPTGSSNQPQHF.

This clonotype has more than one count but fewer than ten. V and J are TRBV11-2 and TRBJ2-7; 8 nucleotides line up with TRBD2. The CDR3 loop spans 16 amino acids. Trimming took 0 bases from V and 5 from J; bases not matched to a gene: 9. Germline V lookup: CDR1 SGHAT, CDR2 FQNNGV. Here the CDR3 reads CASSLDLGTSAHEQYF. For the CDR3, the DNA is TGTGCCAGCAGCTTAGATCTCGGGACTAGTGCCCACGAGCAGTACTTC.

This clonotype was picked up one time. The CDR3 loop is CASNHRGRGHEQFF. CDR3 sequence (DNA): TGTGCCAGCAACCACAGGGGCAGGGGGCATGAGCAGTTCTTC. The genes are TRBV6-1 and TRBJ2-1, with 8 nucleotides matching TRBD1. Germline loops: CDR1 MNHNS, CDR2 SASEGT. This CDR3 has 14 residues. V dropped 7 bases and J dropped 8; count of bases not matched to a gene: 10.

This clonotype was recorded a few times. The CDR3 reads CASIIDWGRSNEQFF. CDR3 sequence (DNA): TGTGCCAGCATCATCGACTGGGGGCGATCGAATGAGCAGTTCTTC. The chain links TRBV6-1 to TRBJ2-1; perhaps TRBD1 as D (6 bases). Germline CDR1 and CDR2: MNHNS and SASEGT. Trimming took off 7 bases at V and 7 bases at J, with 20 bases between the two ends. This CDR3 comprises 15 residues.

This chain joins TRBV27 and TRBJ2-7; TRBD1 matches 9 bases. The CDR3 extends over 16 amino acids. CDR1 is MNHEY, CDR2 SMNVEV, per germline (reference sequence). The V segment lost 8 bases and the J segment 0 bases; nucleotides outside the gene matches: 11. This chain's CDR3 is CASFRDRVERSYEQYF. The CDR3 DNA follows: TGTGCCAGCTTCCGGGACAGGGTCGAGCGCTCCTACGAGCAGTACTTC.

Worth noting for this clonotype: One end of the junction is discordant with germline, which a read error may explain. J is TRBJ1-2 and V is TRBV7-9, with no clear D. Germline V gives CDR1 SEHNR, CDR2 FQNEAQ (reference sequence). The CDR3 covers 14 residues. CDR3 bases: TGTGCCAGCAACTTAGTGCCAAGTAACTATGGCTACACCTTC. It translates to CASNLVPSNYGYTF. Looking up the rest from reference TRBV7-9 and TRBJ1-2 gives the full variable domain: DTGVSQNPRHKITKRGQNVTFRCDPISEHNRLYWYRQTLGQGPEFLTYFQNEAQLEKSRLLSDRFSAERPKGSFSTLEIQRTEQGDSAMYLCASNLVPSNYGYTFGSGTRLTVV.

There are many counts of this clonotype. This chain connects TRBV25-1 to TRBJ2-1, with D possibly called TRBD1 or TRBD2 (5 bases each). V was cut by 4 bases and J by 0 bases, with 10 bases left in between. Germline CDR1 reads MGHDK; CDR2 reads SYGVNS. The CDR3 consists of 15 residues. The CDR3 bases are TGTGCCAGCAGTGTGAGGGGAAGCTCCTACAATGAGCAGTTCTTC. This sequence encodes CASSVRGSSYNEQFF.

The chain recombines TRBV10-3 with TRBJ2-5, with 7 bases lining up with TRBD1. The length of the CDR3 is 13 residues. The germline V gene has CDR1 ENHRY and CDR2 SYGVKD. Germline trimming cut 8 bases from V and 5 bases from J; bases unmatched to any gene: 8. The CDR3 sequence: CAISDREWETQYF. The CDR3, as DNA: TGTGCCATCTCTGACAGGGAGTGGGAGACCCAGTACTTC.

This clonotype was observed a single time. The chain carries TRBV7-9 and TRBJ2-5; D may be TRBD1 or TRBD2 (5 bases each). V dropped 3 bases and J dropped 4 bases, with 15 bases sitting between them. This CDR3 contains 15 residues. Germline V lookup: CDR1 SEHNR, CDR2 FQNEAQ (reference sequence). The CDR3: CASSFHGIQGETQYF. The CDR3, as DNA: TGTGCCAGCAGCTTTCACGGGATTCAGGGAGAGACCCAGTACTTC.

The V and J genes are TRBV20-1 and TRBJ1-2, with 7 nucleotides matching TRBD1. This CDR3 contains 15 residues. The V and J ends lost 6 bases and 0 bases, in that order; junction bases with no gene match: 10. CDR1 is DFQATT, CDR2 SNEGSKA, per germline (reference sequence). In DNA form, the CDR3 reads TGCAGTGCCCCTAGGGGGCGATCTCCTAACTATGGCTACACCTTC. It is translated as CSAPRGRSPNYGYTF.

V is TRBV10-3 and J is TRBJ2-6; D not certain. Between the trimmed V and J ends, which lost 4 bases and 2 bases, there was a span of 18 bases. Germline-derived CDR1 and CDR2 are ENHRY and SYGVKD. The CDR3 sequence is 18 residues long. CDR3 loop: CAISATSNSIPGANVLTF. CDR3 bases: TGTGCCATCAGTGCTACATCTAACAGCATACCTGGGGCCAACGTCCTGACTTTC.

The sample holds a few counts of this clonotype. The chain employs TRBV6-5 and TRBJ2-3; D is unclear. Germline V CDR1 and CDR2: MNHEY, SVGAGI. The CDR3 is 16 residues long. The ends were cut back, 0 bases at V and 2 bases at J, with 12 bases in the middle. Here the CDR3 DNA reads TGTGCCAGCAGTTACTCGATTGGCGGTAACACAGATACGCAGTATTTT. Its translation is CASSYSIGGNTDTQYF.

The CDR3 sequence is CASFPIPGLAGGEQFF. As DNA, the CDR3 is TGTGCCAGCTTTCCAATCCCGGGACTAGCGGGAGGGGAGCAGTTCTTC. This chain connects TRBV7-8 to TRBJ2-1, with TRBD2 matching 16 bases. V dropped 8 bases and J dropped 10; count of bases not matched to a gene: 11. The V gene's germline CDR1 is SGHVS and CDR2 FQNEAQ. CDR3 size: 16 residues. Looking up the rest from reference TRBV7-8 and TRBJ2-1 gives the full variable domain: GAGVSQSPRYKVAKRGQDVALRCDPISGHVSLFWYQQALGQGPEFLTYFQNEAQLDKSGLPSDRFFAERPEGSVSTLKIQRTQQEDSAVYLCASFPIPGLAGGEQFFGPGTRLTVL.

The V gene is TRBV7-6, the J gene TRBJ2-5; D perhaps matches TRBD1 (6 bases). This CDR3 is built from 24 residues. Trimming left V 5 bases short and J 5 bases short, with 45 bases between. Germline CDR1 is SGHVS and CDR2 is FNYEAQ. CDR3 nucleotides: TGTGCCAGCAGCCGCCCCACGAAGGCTTATGACAGGCCCGTTGACTCATGGGGTTCGGAGACCCAGTACTTC. Encoded protein: CASSRPTKAYDRPVDSWGSETQYF.

The V and J genes are TRBV5-1 and TRBJ2-6; D might be TRBD1 (5 bases). V lost 4 bases to trimming and J lost 0 bases, with 17 bases between them. CDR3 length equals 18 residues. Germline lookup yields CDR1 SGHRS and CDR2 YFSETQ. This CDR3 is CASSPGSGYNSGANVLTF. DNA of the CDR3: TGCGCCAGCAGCCCAGGTTCAGGGTATAACTCTGGGGCCAACGTCCTGACTTTC.